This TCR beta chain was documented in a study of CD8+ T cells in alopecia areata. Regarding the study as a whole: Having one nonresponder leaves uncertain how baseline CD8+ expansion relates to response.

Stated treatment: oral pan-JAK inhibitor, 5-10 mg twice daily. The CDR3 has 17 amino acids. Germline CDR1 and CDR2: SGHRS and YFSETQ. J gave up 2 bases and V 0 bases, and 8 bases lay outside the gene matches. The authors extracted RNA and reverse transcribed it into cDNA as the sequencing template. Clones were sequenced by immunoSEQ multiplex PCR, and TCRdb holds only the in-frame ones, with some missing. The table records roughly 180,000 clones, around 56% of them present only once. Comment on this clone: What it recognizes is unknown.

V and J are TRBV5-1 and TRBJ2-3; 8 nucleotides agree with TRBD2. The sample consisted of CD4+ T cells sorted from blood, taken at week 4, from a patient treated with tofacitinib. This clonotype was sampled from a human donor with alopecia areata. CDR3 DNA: TGCGCCAGCAGCTTGGTTTCTGGCGGGGGGACCACAGATACGCAGTATTTT. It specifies CASSLVSGGGTTDTQYF.